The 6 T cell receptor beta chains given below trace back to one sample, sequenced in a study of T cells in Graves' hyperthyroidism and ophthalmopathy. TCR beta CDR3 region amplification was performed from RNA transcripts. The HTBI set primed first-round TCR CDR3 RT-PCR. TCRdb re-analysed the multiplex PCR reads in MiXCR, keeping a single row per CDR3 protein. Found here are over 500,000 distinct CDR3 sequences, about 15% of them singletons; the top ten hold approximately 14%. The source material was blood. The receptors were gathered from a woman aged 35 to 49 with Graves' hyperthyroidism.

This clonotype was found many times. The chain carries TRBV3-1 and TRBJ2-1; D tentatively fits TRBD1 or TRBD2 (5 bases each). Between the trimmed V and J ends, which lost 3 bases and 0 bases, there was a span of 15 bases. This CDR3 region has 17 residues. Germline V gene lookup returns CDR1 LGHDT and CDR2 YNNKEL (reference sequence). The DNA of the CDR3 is TGTGCCAGCAGCCATACTGGGACGGGGAGCTCCTACAATGAGCAGTTCTTC. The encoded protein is CASSHTGTGSSYNEQFF.

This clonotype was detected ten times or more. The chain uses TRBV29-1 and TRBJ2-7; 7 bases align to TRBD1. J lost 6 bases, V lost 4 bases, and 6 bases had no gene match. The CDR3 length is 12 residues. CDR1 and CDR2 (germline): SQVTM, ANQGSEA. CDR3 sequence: CSVAEGAGEQYF. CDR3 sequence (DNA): TGCAGCGTTGCCGAGGGGGCGGGCGAGCAGTACTTC.

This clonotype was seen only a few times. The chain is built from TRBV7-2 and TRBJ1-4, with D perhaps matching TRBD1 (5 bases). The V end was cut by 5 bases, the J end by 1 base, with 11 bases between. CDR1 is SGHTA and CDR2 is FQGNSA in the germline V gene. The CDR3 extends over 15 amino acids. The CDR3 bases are TGTGCCAGCAGCCCCAGGGTTCTAACTAATGAAAAACTGTTTTTT. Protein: CASSPRVLTNEKLFF.

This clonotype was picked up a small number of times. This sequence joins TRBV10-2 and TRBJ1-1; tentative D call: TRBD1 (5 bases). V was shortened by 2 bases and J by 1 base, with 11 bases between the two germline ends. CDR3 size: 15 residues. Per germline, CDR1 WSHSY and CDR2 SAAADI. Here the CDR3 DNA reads TGCGCCAGCAGTGAGGATTGGCAGGGGAACACTGAAGCTTTCTTT. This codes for CASSEDWQGNTEAFF.

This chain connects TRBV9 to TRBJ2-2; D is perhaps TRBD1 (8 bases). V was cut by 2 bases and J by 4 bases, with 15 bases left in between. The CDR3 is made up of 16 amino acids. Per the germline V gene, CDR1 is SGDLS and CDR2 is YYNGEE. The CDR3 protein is CASSVSGTGRTGELFF. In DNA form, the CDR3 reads TGTGCCAGCAGCGTCAGCGGGACAGGACGCACCGGGGAGCTGTTTTTT. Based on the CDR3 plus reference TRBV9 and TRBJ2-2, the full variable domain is DSGVTQTPKHLITATGQRVTLRCSPRSGDLSVYWYQQSLDQGLQFLIQYYNGEERAKGNILERFSAQQFPDLHSELNLSSLELGDSALYFCASSVSGTGRTGELFFGEGSRLTVL.

The CDR3: CASSDGGADTQYF. The CDR3 bases are TGTGCCAGCAGTGACGGGGGCGCAGATACGCAGTATTTT. This chain joins TRBV6-4 and TRBJ2-3; D is perhaps TRBD1 (6 bases). CDR1 and CDR2 (germline): MRHNA, SNTAGT. Trimming took off 2 bases at V and 4 bases at J, with 7 bases between the two ends. CDR3 length: 13 amino acids.